The 4 T cell receptor beta chains presented below share a single source sample, sequenced in a study of post-analysis software for immune sequencing data. Study results and caveats: Elevated frequency relative to controls characterized several TRBV segments in patients, TRBV5-6, TRBV5-1 and TRBV20-1 among them.

Unique molecular identifiers were carried by the TCR beta cDNA libraries. TCRdb itself ran the PCR reads through MiXCR, one entry per CDR3 protein. Of about 770,000 distinct CDR3 sequences listed, just over 45% are singletons. Their specific antigens are unknown. Sample: blood. The receptors were gathered from a girl aged 10-17 years with multiple sclerosis.

This sequence joins TRBV28 and TRBJ2-1; 8 bases are shared with TRBD2. CDR3 length: 15 residues. V was pared by 1 base and J by 5 bases, with 4 bases of the junction left unmatched. Germline V gene data show CDR1 as MDHEN and CDR2 as SYDVKM. This CDR3 reads CASSLFREGNNEQFF. The DNA of the CDR3 is TGTGCCAGCAGTTTATTCCGGGAGGGAAACAATGAGCAGTTCTTC.

This clonotype was detected a few times. The chain uses TRBV5-1 and TRBJ1-4; D is uncertain. CDR3 length: 15 amino acids. CDR1 SGHRS and CDR2 YFSETQ come from the germline V gene. V was cut by 0 bases and J by 3 bases, with 9 bases left in between. CDR3 region: CASSLEGSPNEKLFF. In DNA form, the CDR3 reads TGCGCCAGCAGCTTGGAGGGCAGCCCTAATGAAAAACTGTTTTTT.

V is TRBV11-2 and J is TRBJ2-7, with TRBD2 matching 12 bases. The CDR3 runs 18 residues. With V trimmed by 2 bases and J by 0 bases, 8 bases remained unmatched. Germline CDR1 and CDR2: SGHAT and FQNNGV. In nucleotides, the CDR3 is TGTGCCAGCAGCTTACAACGGACTAGCGGGATTAACTCCTACGAGCAGTACTTC. Translated, it gives CASSLQRTSGINSYEQYF.

The chain employs TRBV9 and TRBJ1-4; D possibly corresponds to TRBD1 (5 bases). The germline V gene encodes CDR1 SGDLS and CDR2 YYNGEE. The CDR3 is made up of 13 amino acids. V lost 4 bases, J lost 7 bases, and 11 bases lay in between. For the CDR3, the DNA is TGTGCCAGCAGCACAGAAGGGGCTGAAAAACTGTTTTTT. Protein: CASSTEGAEKLFF.